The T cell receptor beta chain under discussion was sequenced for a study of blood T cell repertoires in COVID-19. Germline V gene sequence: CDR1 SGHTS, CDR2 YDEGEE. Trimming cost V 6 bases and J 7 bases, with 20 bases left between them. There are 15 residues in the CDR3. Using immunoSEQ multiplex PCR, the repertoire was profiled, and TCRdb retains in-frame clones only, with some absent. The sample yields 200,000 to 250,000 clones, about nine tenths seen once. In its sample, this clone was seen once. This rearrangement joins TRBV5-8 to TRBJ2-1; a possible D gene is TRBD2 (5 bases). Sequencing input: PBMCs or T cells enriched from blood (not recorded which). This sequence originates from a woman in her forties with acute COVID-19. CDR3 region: CASTPAAARRNEQFF. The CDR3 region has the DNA TGTGCCAGCACTCCCGCCGCGGCCCGGAGGAATGAGCAGTTCTTC.